These 15 T cell receptor beta chains originate from one sample sequenced in a study of metastatic and nonmetastatic thyroid tumors. Treatment of any kind had been given to no patient before thyroid surgery. TCRdb used MiXCR to call clones anew from the PCR reads. The sample contains roughly 20,000 clones, more than 15% of which appear only once. The sequenced sample consisted of adjacent normal tissue. These TCRs come from a male donor with papillary thyroid cancer or a benign thyroid nodule (not recorded which). Some clones in this sample may be carry-over from other donors' samples.

By sample fraction, this clone is medium-sized (0.01 to 0.1%). This sequence joins TRBV6-1 and TRBJ2-3, with D unresolved. Trimming took 5 bases from V and 0 from J, leaving 12 bases between them. Germline V gene sequence: CDR1 MNHNS, CDR2 SASEGT. The CDR3 length is 15 residues. For the CDR3, the DNA is TGTGCCAGCAGTCCTGGACGGGCTAGCACAGATACGCAGTATTTT. The encoded protein is CASSPGRASTDTQYF.

This clone was seen many times. One end of the junction is discordant with germline, which a read error may explain. The J gene is TRBJ2-5, the V gene TRBV7-7, with 8 positions matching TRBD2. From germline, CDR1 is SSHAT and CDR2 FNYEAQ (reference sequence). This CDR3 has 13 amino acids. The CDR3 region is CASSLGLAGTQYF. DNA of the CDR3: TGTGCTAGCAGCTTAGGACTAGCCGGGACCCAGTACTTC.

This clone was counted ten times or more. The chain employs TRBV20-1 and TRBJ1-1; weak D call: TRBD1 (5 bases). The germline V gene encodes CDR1 DFQATT and CDR2 SNEGSKA (reference sequence). The ends were cut back, 0 bases at V and 0 bases at J, with 11 bases in the middle. This CDR3 region has 15 residues. CDR3 coding DNA: TGCAGTGCTAGAGATCTTACAGGAATGAACACTGAAGCTTTCTTT. Encoded protein: CSARDLTGMNTEAFF.

This clone is deemed medium-sized (0.01 to 0.1%). The chain is built from TRBV20-1 and TRBJ2-7; D might be TRBD1 (5 bases). Trimming left V 5 bases short and J 2 bases short, with 13 bases between. This CDR3 is 13 amino acids long. Germline V gene lookup returns CDR1 DFQATT and CDR2 SNEGSKA (reference sequence). CDR3 sequence: CSAWAEDTYEQYF. Written as DNA, the CDR3 is TGCAGTGCTTGGGCCGAGGACACCTACGAGCAGTACTTC.

This clone is medium-sized within its sample. The chain couples TRBV6-1 to TRBJ2-5, with D perhaps TRBD2 (5 bases). Germline assignment: CDR1 MNHNS and CDR2 SASEGT. Trimming removed 6 bases at V and 0 bases at J, with 14 bases between. This CDR3 is 15 amino acids long. DNA of the CDR3: TGTGCCAGCAGACCCCGGGAAACGGACCAAGAGACCCAGTACTTC. Amino acids: CASRPRETDQETQYF.

This sequence joins TRBV9 and TRBJ2-2; D uncertain. The CDR3 loop spans 12 amino acids. Germline lookup yields CDR1 SGDLS and CDR2 YYNGEE. The V end was cut by 4 bases, the J end by 9 bases, with 10 bases between. The CDR3 is CASSPVGWELFF. The CDR3 DNA follows: TGTGCCAGCAGCCCCGTGGGTTGGGAGCTGTTTTTT.

This clone was seen ten or more times. Relative to the germline gene, one junction end is altered; a read error may explain this. Other nucleotide sequences from this sample produce the same CDR3. The rearrangement uses TRBV4-3 and TRBJ1-4; possible D gene TRBD1, 5 bases. The CDR3 is 15 amino acids. Germline lookup yields CDR1 LGHNA and CDR2 YSLEER. DNA of the CDR3: TGCGCCAGCAGCCAGGGGACGGCCTATAATGAAAAACTGTTCTTT. Amino acids: CASSQGTAYNEKLFF.

The sample holds a few counts of this clone. This sequence joins TRBV28 and TRBJ2-2; 8 nucleotides agree with TRBD2. The V gene end was trimmed by 6 bases and the J gene end by 6 bases; junction bases not matched to a gene: 18. The CDR3 loop spans 18 amino acids. The germline V gene encodes CDR1 MDHEN and CDR2 SYDVKM. CDR3 residues: CASSMFGGAGGRAGELFF. For the CDR3, the DNA is TGTGCCAGCAGCATGTTTGGGGGTGCGGGGGGACGGGCCGGGGAGCTGTTTTTT.

This clone occurred many times. CDR3 amino acids: CASSLSWGAGDTQYF. In nucleotides, the CDR3 is TGTGCCAGCAGTTTATCTTGGGGGGCCGGAGATACGCAGTATTTT. The chain joins TRBV27 to TRBJ2-3; either TRBD1 or TRBD2 may fit D (6 bases each). The CDR3 loop spans 15 amino acids. Germline CDR1 and CDR2: MNHEY and SMNVEV (reference sequence). The V end was cut by 0 bases, the J end by 5 bases, with 12 bases between.

This clone is labeled as medium-sized (0.01 to 0.1%). The chain joins TRBV6-5 to TRBJ2-1; no firm D call. The length of the CDR3 is 16 residues. Trimming shortened V by 4 bases and J by 4 bases, and 17 bases separated the two germline ends. Per germline, CDR1 MNHEY and CDR2 SVGAGI. The CDR3 bases are TGTGCCAGCAGTTTCTCGGAACAACCCTTGTACAATGAGCAGTTCTTC. It specifies CASSFSEQPLYNEQFF.

This clone was seen many times. With a much larger clone just one base away, this may be a read error. No DNA is shown, since the ends of the CDR3 on it are uncertain; the CDR3 is the one TCRdb lists. The chain uses TRBV7-3 and TRBJ2-1; no DNA check was done on the table's D call, TRBD1. With termini counted, the CDR3 has 14 amino acids. Germline loops: CDR1 SGHTA, CDR2 FQGTGA. CDR3 residues: CASSPVGQGNEQSF.

This clone was seen more than once but under ten times. This may be a read error, as it is one base from a much larger clone. This same CDR3 is encoded by further DNA sequences in the sample. The rearrangement links TRBV10-3 to TRBJ1-4; D not certain. The V and J ends lost 2 bases and 11 bases respectively, with 9 bases between them. Germline values: CDR1 ENHRY, CDR2 SYGVKD. The CDR3 consists of 12 residues. As DNA, the CDR3 is TGTGCCATCAGTGAGAGTGGTGAGAAACTGTTTTTT. The encoded protein is CAISESGEKLFF.

At least ten counts were recorded for this clone. The chain carries TRBV24-1 and TRBJ1-1; the D gene is possibly TRBD1 (6 bases). The V gene lost 6 bases and the J gene lost 1 base, with 14 bases spanning the gap. The CDR3 is 15 amino acids. Looked up from germline, CDR1 is KGHDR and CDR2 is SFDVKD. CDR3 amino acids: CATSKGGATNTEAFF. The CDR3 nucleotides read TGTGCCACCAGTAAGGGGGGGGCCACGAACACTGAAGCTTTCTTT.

This clone appeared a few times. A read error may account for a junction end that differs from germline. V usage is TRBV7-8 and J usage is TRBJ1-2; D gene ambiguous. The CDR3 length is 13 residues. Germline V lookup: CDR1 SGHVS, CDR2 FQNEAQ. For the CDR3, the DNA is TGTGCCAACAGCTCCAGTGCGGGCTATGGCTACACCTTC. It yields the protein CANSSSAGYGYTF.

In regard to this clone: A much larger clone lies a single base off, so this may be a read error. V and J are TRBV20-1 and TRBJ1-1; D may be TRBD1 (5 bases). Germline V CDR1 and CDR2: DFQATT, SNEGSKA (reference sequence). Trimming left V 4 bases short and J 3 bases short, with 18 bases between. This CDR3 is 15 amino acids long. CDR3 in DNA: TGCAGTGCTAAGTTACAGGAGGCTGGGGACACTGAAGCTTTCTTT. Amino acid sequence: CSAKLQEAGDTEAFF.